Detailed here is one TCR beta chain. The sample belongs to a study of T cell changes during pregnancy in multiple sclerosis. The assay was immunoSEQ multiplex PCR, and TCRdb's table has in-frame clones only and misses some. The data show 50,000 to 55,000 clones, around 90% seen once. V lost 2 bases and J lost 5; bases outside the gene matches: 5. Germline V lookup: CDR1 KGHSH, CDR2 LQKENI. This CDR3 is 15 amino acids long. The sequence was obtained from a female donor with multiple sclerosis, enrolled in a pregnancy study. Specimen: CD4+ T cells from peripheral blood mononuclear cells, collected in the third trimester of pregnancy. The chain is built from TRBV18 and TRBJ1-4; 7 bases agree with TRBD1. The CDR3 loop reads CASSPDREWNEKLFF. CDR3 bases: TGTGCCAGCTCACCAGACAGGGAGTGGAATGAAAAACTGTTTTTT. The full variable domain, with the rest looked up from reference TRBV18 and TRBJ1-4, is NAGVMQNPRHLVRRRGQEARLRCSPMKGHSHVYWYRQLPEEGLKFMVYLQKENIIDESGMPKERFSAEFPKEGPSILRIQQVVRGDSAAYFCASSPDREWNEKLFFGSGTQLSVL.